Listed here are 5 T cell receptor beta chains from one sample, sequenced in a study of technical replicates of blood from a handful of donors. The protocol was immunoSEQ multiplex PCR, while the TCRdb copy is restricted to in-frame clones and leaves out a portion. Of roughly 80,000 clones in the sample, 85% to 95% are singletons; the top ten hold around 0.43%. The specimen sequenced was T cells isolated from PBMCs. These receptors all come from a human donor in good health.

This sequence joins TRBV14 and TRBJ2-7, with D possibly being TRBD2 (7 bases). The germline V gene has CDR1 SGHDN and CDR2 FVKESK. Trimming left V 1 base short and J 6 bases short, with 10 bases between. This CDR3 contains 13 residues. CDR3 bases: TGTGCCAGCAGCCAAGTGGCGGGGGCCGAGCAGTACTTC. Its translation: CASSQVAGAEQYF.

The chain couples TRBV6-1 to TRBJ2-5; TRBD2 is a possible D gene (7 bases). Germline CDR1 MNHNS, CDR2 SASEGT. This CDR3 has 13 residues. The V and J ends lost 7 bases and 7 bases respectively, with 16 bases between them. CDR3 region: CASTNSGGGTQYF. The CDR3 nucleotides are TGTGCCAGCACAAACTCGGGGGGCGGGACCCAGTACTTC.

The gene calls are TRBV5-1 and TRBJ2-1; 7 nucleotides align to TRBD1. The V gene's germline CDR1 is SGHRS and CDR2 YFSETQ. Unmatched junction bases numbered 15, after V lost 0 bases and J lost 9 bases. This CDR3 comprises 17 residues. The CDR3 region is CASSLAERDSALGEQFF. CDR3 sequence (DNA): TGCGCCAGCAGCTTGGCCGAGAGGGACAGTGCCTTAGGTGAGCAGTTCTTC.

This chain joins TRBV9 and TRBJ2-1, with 7 positions matching TRBD2. This CDR3 has 16 residues. CDR1 is SGDLS and CDR2 is YYNGEE in the germline V gene. The trim removed 3 bases at V and 0 bases at J, leaving 6 bases unmatched. CDR3 nucleotide sequence: TGTGCCAGCAGCGGCGGCGGGAGTAGCTCCTACAATGAGCAGTTCTTC. This codes for CASSGGGSSSYNEQFF.

The chain couples TRBV6-6 to TRBJ1-2; 12 nucleotides align to TRBD1. The trim removed 7 bases at V and 4 bases at J, leaving 4 bases unmatched. The CDR3 length is 14 residues. The germline V gene encodes CDR1 MNHNY and CDR2 SVGAGI (reference sequence). The CDR3 protein is CASTKGQGAYGYTF. The CDR3 nucleotides read TGTGCCAGCACCAAGGGACAGGGGGCCTATGGCTACACCTTC.